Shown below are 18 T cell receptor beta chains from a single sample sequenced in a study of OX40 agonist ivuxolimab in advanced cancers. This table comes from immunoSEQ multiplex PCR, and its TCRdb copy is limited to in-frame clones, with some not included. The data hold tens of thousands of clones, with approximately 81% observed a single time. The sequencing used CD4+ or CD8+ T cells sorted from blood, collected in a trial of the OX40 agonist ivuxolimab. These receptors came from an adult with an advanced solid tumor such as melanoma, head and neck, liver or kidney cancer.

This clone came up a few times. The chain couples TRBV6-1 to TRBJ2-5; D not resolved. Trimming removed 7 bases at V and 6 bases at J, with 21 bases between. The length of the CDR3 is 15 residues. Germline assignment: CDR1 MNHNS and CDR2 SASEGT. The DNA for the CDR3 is TGTGCCAGCACCTCCCTTCAAATGACGGCCCAGACCCAGTACTTC. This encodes CASTSLQMTAQTQYF.

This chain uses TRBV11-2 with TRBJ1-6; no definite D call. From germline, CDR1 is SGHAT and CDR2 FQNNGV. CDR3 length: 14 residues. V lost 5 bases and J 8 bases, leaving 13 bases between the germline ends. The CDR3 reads CASSPTEGYSPLHF. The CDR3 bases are TGTGCCAGCAGCCCCACGGAGGGCTATTCACCCCTCCACTTT.

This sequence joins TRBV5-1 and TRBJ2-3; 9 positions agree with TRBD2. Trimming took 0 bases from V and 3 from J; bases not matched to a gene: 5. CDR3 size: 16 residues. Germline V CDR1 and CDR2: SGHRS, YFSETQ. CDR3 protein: CASSLGPLAGTDTQYF. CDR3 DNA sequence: TGCGCCAGCAGCTTGGGCCCGCTAGCGGGGACAGATACGCAGTATTTT.

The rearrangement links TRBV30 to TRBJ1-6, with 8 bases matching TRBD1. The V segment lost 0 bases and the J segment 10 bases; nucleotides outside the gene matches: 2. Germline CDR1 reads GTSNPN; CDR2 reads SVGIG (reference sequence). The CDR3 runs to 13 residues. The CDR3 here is CAWSVQGGSPLHF. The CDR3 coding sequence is TGTGCCTGGAGTGTACAGGGGGGATCACCCCTCCACTTT.

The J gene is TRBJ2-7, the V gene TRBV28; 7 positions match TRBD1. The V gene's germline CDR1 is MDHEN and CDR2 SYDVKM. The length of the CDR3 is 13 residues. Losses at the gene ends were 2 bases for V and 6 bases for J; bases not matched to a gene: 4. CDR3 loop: CASSLRSGGEQYF. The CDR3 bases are TGTGCCAGCAGTTTAAGGTCAGGGGGCGAGCAGTACTTC.

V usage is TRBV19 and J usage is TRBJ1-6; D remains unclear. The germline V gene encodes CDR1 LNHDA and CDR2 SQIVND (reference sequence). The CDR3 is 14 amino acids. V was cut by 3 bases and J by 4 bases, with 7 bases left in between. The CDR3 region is CASSIQRYNSPLHF. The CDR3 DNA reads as TGTGCCAGTAGTATTCAGAGGTATAATTCACCCCTCCACTTT.

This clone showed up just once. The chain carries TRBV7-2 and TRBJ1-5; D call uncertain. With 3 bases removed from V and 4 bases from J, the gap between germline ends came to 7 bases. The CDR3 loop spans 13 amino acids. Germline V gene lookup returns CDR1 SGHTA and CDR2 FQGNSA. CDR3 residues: CASSLEFNQPQHF. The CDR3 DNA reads TGTGCCAGCAGCTTGGAGTTTAATCAGCCCCAGCATTTT.

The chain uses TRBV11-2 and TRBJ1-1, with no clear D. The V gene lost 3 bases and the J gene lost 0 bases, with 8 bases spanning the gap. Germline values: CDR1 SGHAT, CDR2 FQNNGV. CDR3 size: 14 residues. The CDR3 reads CASSLGYMNTEAFF. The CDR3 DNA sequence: TGTGCCAGCAGCTTGGGGTACATGAACACTGAAGCTTTCTTT. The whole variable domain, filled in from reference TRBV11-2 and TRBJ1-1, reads EAGVAQSPRYKIIEKRQSVAFWCNPISGHATLYWYQQILGQGPKLLIQFQNNGVVDDSQLPKDRFSAERLKGVDSTLKIQPAKLEDSAVYLCASSLGYMNTEAFFGQGTRLTVV.

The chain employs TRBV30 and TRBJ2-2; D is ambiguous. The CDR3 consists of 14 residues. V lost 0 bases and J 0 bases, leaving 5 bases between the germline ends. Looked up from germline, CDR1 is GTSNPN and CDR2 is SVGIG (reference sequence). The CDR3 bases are TGTGCCTGGAGTGTACAAACGAACACCGGGGAGCTGTTTTTT. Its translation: CAWSVQTNTGELFF.

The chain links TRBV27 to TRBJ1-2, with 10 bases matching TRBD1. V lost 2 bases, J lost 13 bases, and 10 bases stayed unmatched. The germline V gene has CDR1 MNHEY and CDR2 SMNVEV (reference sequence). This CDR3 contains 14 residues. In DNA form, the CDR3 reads TGTGCCAGCAGTTTAGACCGGGACAGGGGTTTACTCACCTTC. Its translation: CASSLDRDRGLLTF.

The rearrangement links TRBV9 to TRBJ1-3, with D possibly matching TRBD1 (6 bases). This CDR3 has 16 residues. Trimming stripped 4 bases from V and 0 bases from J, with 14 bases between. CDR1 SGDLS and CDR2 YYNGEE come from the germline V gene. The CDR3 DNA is TGTGCCAGCAGCCTCCGGACAGCCCTCTCTGGAAACACCATATATTTT. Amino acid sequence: CASSLRTALSGNTIYF.

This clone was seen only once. CDR3 coding DNA: TGTGCCAGCAGCCACGACAGGGGGAACACCGGGGAGCTGTTTTTT. Its translation is CASSHDRGNTGELFF. The V gene is TRBV6-5, the J gene TRBJ2-2, with TRBD1 matching 8 bases. Germline V lookup: CDR1 MNHEY, CDR2 SVGAGI. V lost 6 bases, J lost 1 base, and 4 bases stayed unmatched. The CDR3 totals 15 residues.

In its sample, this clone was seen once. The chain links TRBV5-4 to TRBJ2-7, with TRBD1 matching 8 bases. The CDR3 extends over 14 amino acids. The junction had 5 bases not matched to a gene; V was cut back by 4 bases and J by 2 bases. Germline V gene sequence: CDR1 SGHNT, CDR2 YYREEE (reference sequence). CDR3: CASSPTGGPYEQYF. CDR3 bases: TGTGCCAGCAGCCCAACAGGGGGGCCCTACGAGCAGTACTTC.

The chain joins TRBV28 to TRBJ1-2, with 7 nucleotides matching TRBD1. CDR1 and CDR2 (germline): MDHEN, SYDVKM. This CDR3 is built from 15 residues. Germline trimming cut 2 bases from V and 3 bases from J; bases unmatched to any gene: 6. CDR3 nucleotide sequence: TGTGCCAGCAGTTTAGGAGGGGGCCTTGACTATGGCTACACCTTC. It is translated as CASSLGGGLDYGYTF.

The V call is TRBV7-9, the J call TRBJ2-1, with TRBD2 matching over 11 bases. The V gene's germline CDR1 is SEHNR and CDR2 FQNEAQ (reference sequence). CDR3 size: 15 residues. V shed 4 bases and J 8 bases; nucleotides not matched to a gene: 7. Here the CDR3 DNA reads TGTGCCAGCAGCTCAATTAGCGGGGGGGTAGATGAGCAGTTCTTC. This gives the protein CASSSISGGVDEQFF.

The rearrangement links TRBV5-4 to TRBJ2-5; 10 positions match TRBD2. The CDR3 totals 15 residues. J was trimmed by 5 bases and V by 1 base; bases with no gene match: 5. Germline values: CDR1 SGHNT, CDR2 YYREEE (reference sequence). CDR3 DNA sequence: TGTGCCAGCAGCTTGTCGGGACTAGCGCTGGAGACCCAGTACTTC. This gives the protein CASSLSGLALETQYF.

CDR3 residues: CASTTGSLNEKLFF. The CDR3 DNA follows: TGTGCCAGTACAACAGGGTCCCTTAATGAAAAACTGTTTTTT. The chain combines TRBV19 with TRBJ1-4, with D possibly being TRBD1 (6 bases). This CDR3 has 14 residues. CDR1 LNHDA and CDR2 SQIVND come from the germline V gene (reference sequence). V was cut by 7 bases and J by 4 bases, with 13 bases left in between.

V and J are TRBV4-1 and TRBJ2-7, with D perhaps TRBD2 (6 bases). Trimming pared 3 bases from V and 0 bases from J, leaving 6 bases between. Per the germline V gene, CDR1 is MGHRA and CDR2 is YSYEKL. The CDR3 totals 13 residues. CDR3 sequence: CASSHGSSYEQYF. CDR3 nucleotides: TGCGCCAGCAGCCACGGGAGCTCCTACGAGCAGTACTTC.